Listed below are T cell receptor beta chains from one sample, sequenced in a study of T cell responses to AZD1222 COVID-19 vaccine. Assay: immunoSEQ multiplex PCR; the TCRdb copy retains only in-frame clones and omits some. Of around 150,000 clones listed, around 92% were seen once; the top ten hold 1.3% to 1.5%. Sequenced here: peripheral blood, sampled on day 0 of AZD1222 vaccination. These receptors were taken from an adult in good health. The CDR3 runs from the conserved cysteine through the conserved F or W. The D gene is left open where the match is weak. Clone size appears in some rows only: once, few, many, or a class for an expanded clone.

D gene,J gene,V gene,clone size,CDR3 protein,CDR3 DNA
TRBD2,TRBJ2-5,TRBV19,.,CASSGGTSGSRETQYF,TGTGCCAGTAGTGGCGGGACTAGCGGGAGTCGGGAGACCCAGTACTTC
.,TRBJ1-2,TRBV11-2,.,CASGDTLGGYTF,TGTGCCAGCGGGGACACTTTAGGAGGCTACACCTTC
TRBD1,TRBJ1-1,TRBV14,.,CASSRRTGAHDGTEAFF,TGTGCCAGCAGCCGAAGGACAGGGGCCCACGATGGCACTGAAGCTTTCTTT
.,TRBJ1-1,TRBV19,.,CASTQGWNTEAFF,TGTGCTAGCACCCAGGGGTGGAACACTGAAGCTTTCTTT
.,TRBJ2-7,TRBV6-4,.,CASTPPRNRDDEQYF,TGTGCCAGCACCCCCCCGCGGAACAGGGACGACGAGCAGTACTTC
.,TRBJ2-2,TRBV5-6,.,CASSPMGAGVNTGELFF,TGTGCCAGCAGCCCCATGGGGGCAGGGGTAAACACCGGGGAGCTGTTTTTT
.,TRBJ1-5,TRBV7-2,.,CASSPQGTSNQPQHF,TGTGCCAGCAGTCCTCAGGGGACTAGCAATCAGCCCCAGCATTTT
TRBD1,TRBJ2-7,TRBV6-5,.,CASSTGQGAYEQYF,TGTGCCAGCAGTACTGGACAGGGGGCGTACGAGCAGTACTTC
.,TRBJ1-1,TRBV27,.,CASRSVGIWAEAFF,TGTGCCAGCAGATCGGTGGGGATATGGGCTGAAGCTTTCTTT
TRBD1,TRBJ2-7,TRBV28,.,CASSLDRGFNEQYF,TGTGCCAGCAGTTTGGACAGGGGCTTCAACGAGCAGTACTTC
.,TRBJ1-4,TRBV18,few,CASSPDSTNEKLFF,TGTGCCAGCTCACCGGACTCGACTAATGAAAAACTGTTTTTT
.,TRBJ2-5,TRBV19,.,CASSIPGGQETQYF,TGTGCCAGTAGTATCCCCGGGGGCCAAGAGACCCAGTACTTC
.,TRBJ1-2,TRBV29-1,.,CSVDPGNYGYTF,TGCAGCGTTGACCCGGGGAACTATGGCTACACCTTC
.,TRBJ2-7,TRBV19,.,CASSIYGEVGYEQYF,TGTGCCAGTAGTATATACGGGGAGGTGGGGTACGAGCAGTACTTC
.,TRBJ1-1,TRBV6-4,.,CASSVSIGRNTEAFF,TGTGCCAGCAGTGTCTCCATTGGGAGGAACACTGAAGCTTTCTTT
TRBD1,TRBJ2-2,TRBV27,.,CASSLTGGNTGELFF,TGTGCCAGCAGTTTGACAGGGGGGAACACCGGGGAGCTGTTTTTT
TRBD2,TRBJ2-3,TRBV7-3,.,CASSPTGGGRTDTQYF,TGTGCCAGCAGCCCGACCGGGGGGGGTAGGACAGATACGCAGTATTTT
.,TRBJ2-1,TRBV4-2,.,CASSQEASSRNYNEQFF,TGTGCCAGCAGCCAGGAGGCCTCTAGCAGAAACTACAATGAGCAGTTCTTC
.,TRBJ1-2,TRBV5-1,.,CASRQGDGYGYTF,TGCGCCAGCAGACAGGGTGATGGGTATGGCTACACCTTC
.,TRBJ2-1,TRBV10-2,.,CASGGHYNEQFF,TGCGCCAGCGGGGGCCACTACAATGAGCAGTTCTTC
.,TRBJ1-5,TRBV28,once,CASSLVGEDQPQHF,TGTGCCAGCAGTTTAGTCGGCGAGGATCAGCCCCAGCATTTT
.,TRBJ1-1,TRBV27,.,CASSFGTVNTEAFF,TGTGCCAGCAGCTTCGGGACGGTAAACACTGAAGCTTTCTTT
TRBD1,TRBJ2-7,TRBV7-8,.,CASSSRDSSYEQYF,TGTGCCAGCAGCTCCCGGGACAGCTCCTACGAGCAGTACTTC
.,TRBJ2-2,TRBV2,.,CASKKGWGAAGELFF,TGTGCCAGCAAGAAGGGATGGGGGGCCGCCGGGGAGCTGTTTTTT
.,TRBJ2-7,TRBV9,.,CASSVLASSYEQYF,TGTGCCAGCAGCGTTCTGGCAAGCTCCTACGAGCAGTACTTC
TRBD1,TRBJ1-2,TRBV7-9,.,CASTGTAYNYGYTF,TGTGCCAGCACCGGGACAGCGTATAACTATGGCTACACCTTC
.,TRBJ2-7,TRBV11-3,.,CASRGRVRGDEHEQYF,TGTGCCAGCCGGGGGCGGGTGAGGGGAGACGAACACGAGCAGTACTTC
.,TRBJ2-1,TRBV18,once,CASSPLMGLSDEQFF,TGTGCCAGCTCACCACTTATGGGTCTGAGCGATGAGCAGTTCTTC
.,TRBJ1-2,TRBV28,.,CASSPTTGNYGYTF,TGTGCCAGCAGCCCTACAACAGGGAACTATGGCTACACCTTC
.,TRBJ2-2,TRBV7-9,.,CASSVAGGGQEITGELFF,TGTGCCAGCAGCGTGGCGGGGGGGGGACAGGAGATCACCGGGGAGCTGTTTTTT
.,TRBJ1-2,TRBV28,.,CASSSPPAGQHYGYTF,TGTGCCAGCAGTTCCCCCCCGGCAGGGCAGCACTATGGCTACACCTTC
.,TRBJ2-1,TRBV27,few,CASSPTKLGYEQFF,TGTGCCAGCTCCCCTACTAAACTGGGCTATGAGCAGTTCTTC
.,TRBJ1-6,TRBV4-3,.,CASSQEWFTYNSPLHF,TGCGCCAGCAGCCAAGAGTGGTTCACCTATAATTCACCCCTCCACTTT
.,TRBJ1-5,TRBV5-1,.,CASSSDGRANQPQHF,TGCGCCAGCAGCTCTGACGGCAGGGCCAATCAGCCCCAGCATTTT
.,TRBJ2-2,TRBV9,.,CASSVEASARTGELFF,TGTGCCAGCAGCGTAGAGGCATCAGCGAGGACCGGGGAGCTGTTTTTT
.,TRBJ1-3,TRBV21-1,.,CASSKGDRAHGGNTIYF,TGTGCCAGCAGCAAAGGGGACAGGGCGCATGGCGGAAACACCATATATTTT
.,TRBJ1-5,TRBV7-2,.,CASSPQVDPWEPQHF,TGTGCCAGCAGCCCACAGGTTGACCCCTGGGAGCCCCAGCATTTT
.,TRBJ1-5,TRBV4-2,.,CASSQGARDHQPQHF,TGTGCCAGCAGCCAAGGGGCGAGGGATCATCAGCCCCAGCATTTT
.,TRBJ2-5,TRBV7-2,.,CASSPPRGGETQYF,TGTGCCAGCAGCCCCCCCCGGGGCGGAGAGACCCAGTACTTC
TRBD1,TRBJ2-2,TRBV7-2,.,CASSRLPGQGTGELFF,TGTGCCAGCAGCCGTCTCCCGGGACAGGGCACCGGGGAGCTGTTTTTT
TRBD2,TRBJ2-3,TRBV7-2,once,CASSPGLAGAEGTDTQYF,TGTGCCAGCAGCCCGGGACTAGCGGGAGCGGAGGGGACAGATACGCAGTATTTT
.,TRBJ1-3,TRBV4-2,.,CASSQDRQESGNTIYF,TGTGCCAGCAGCCAAGATCGGCAGGAATCTGGAAACACCATATATTTT